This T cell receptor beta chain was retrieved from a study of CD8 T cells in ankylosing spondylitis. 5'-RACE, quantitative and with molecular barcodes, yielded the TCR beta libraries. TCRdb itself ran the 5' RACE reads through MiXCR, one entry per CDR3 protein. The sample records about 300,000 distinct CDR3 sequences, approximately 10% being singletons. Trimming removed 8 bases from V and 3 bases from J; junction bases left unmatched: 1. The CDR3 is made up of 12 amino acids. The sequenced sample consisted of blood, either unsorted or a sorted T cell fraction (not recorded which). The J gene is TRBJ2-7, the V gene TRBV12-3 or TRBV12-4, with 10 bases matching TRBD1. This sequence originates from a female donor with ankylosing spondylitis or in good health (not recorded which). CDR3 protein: CASGTGVYEQYF. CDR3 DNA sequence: TGTGCCAGCGGGACAGGGGTCTACGAGCAGTACTTC.